The T cell receptor beta chain under discussion was sequenced for a study of ipilimumab plus nivolumab after autologous stem cell transplantation. The V gene's germline CDR1 is LNHDA and CDR2 SQIVND (reference sequence). The CDR3 is 15 residues long. With 3 bases clipped from V and 10 bases from J, the junction kept 9 bases outside the gene matches. Only in-frame clones appear in the TCRdb table, and some are missing; sequencing was by immunoSEQ multiplex PCR. Counted here are about 15,000 clones, roughly 79% occurring once; the ten biggest clones make up roughly 10%. This rearrangement joins TRBV19 to TRBJ2-1; TRBD2 aligns across 10 bases. The sequencing used PBMCs, collected in a trial of ipilimumab plus nivolumab as post-transplant consolidation. This sequence originates from a male donor with primary mediastinal lymphoma. CDR3 region: CASSIRTSGQGEQFF. CDR3 bases: TGTGCCAGTAGTATCAGGACTAGCGGACAAGGGGAGCAGTTCTTC. Together with reference TRBV19 and TRBJ2-1, the CDR3 gives the full variable domain: DGGITQSPKYLFRKEGQNVTLSCEQNLNHDAMYWYRQDPGQGLRLIYYSQIVNDFQKGDIAEGYSVSREKKESFPLTVTSAQKNPTAFYLCASSIRTSGQGEQFFGPGTRLTVL.